This section outlines one T cell receptor (beta chain) sequence together with its context. Its antigen is unknown. The method was immunoSEQ multiplex PCR; TCRdb's version includes in-frame clones alone and lacks a portion of them. The profile covers under 2.5 million clones, with just under 95% appearing a single time and around 0.4% taken by the ten largest. This sample was taken from a study of shared clonotypes between healthy human individuals. CDR1 and CDR2 from the germline V gene are SGHAT and FQNNGV. The CDR3 covers 13 residues. V gave up 3 bases and J gave up 4 bases, with 9 bases separating them. Study-wide results and limits: Of the naive CD4 clonotypes, around 4.9% were shared across several donors. Inspection by rarefaction showed sorted-subset sequencing to be incomplete despite large depth.

This TCR was sampled from a man aged 18 to 30 in good health. Some clones in this sample may be carry-over from other donors' samples. The sequenced sample consisted of naive CD4+ T cells from PBMCs. Subset given: CD45RA+ positively selected. The chain couples TRBV11-2 to TRBJ1-1; unclear D gene. In DNA, the CDR3 is TGTGCCAGCAGCTTTGGTGCCGGCACTGAAGCTTTCTTT. It specifies CASSFGAGTEAFF.